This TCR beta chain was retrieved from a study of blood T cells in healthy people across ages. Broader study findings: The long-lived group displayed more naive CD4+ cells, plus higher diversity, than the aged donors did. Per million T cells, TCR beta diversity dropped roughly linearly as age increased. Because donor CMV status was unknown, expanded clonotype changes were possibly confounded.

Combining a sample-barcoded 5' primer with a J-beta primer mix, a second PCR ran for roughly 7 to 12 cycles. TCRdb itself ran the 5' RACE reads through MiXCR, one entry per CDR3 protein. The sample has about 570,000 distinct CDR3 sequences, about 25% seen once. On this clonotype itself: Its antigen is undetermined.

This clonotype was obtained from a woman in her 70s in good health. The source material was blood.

The CDR3 nucleotides read TGTGCCAGCAGCTTACTGTCGACAGATCGGTTCTTC. Protein product: CASSLLSTDRFF. The chain is built from TRBV7-2 and TRBJ2-1; a possible D gene is TRBD1 (5 bases). The CDR3 loop spans 12 amino acids. Germline V gives CDR1 SGHTA, CDR2 FQGNSA. Trimming left V 2 bases short and J 15 bases short, with 14 bases between.